Listed below are T cell receptor beta chains from one sample, sequenced in a study of T-cell reconstitution after alpha-beta-depleted transplantation in children. Via MiXCR, TCRdb re-called the PCR reads, giving one row per CDR3 protein. The sample has 400,000 to 450,000 distinct CDR3 sequences; around 46% are singletons. Sequenced material: PBMCs, taken before TCRalphabeta/CD19-depleted stem cell transplant. Source of these receptors: a girl between 2 and 10 years old with aplastic anemia, due to receive a stem cell transplant. The CDR3 runs from the conserved cysteine through the conserved F or W. D genes are given only for firm matches. Expanded clones are given a class, and other clones once, few, many or no size at all.

j_call,v_call,d_call,clone_size,cdr3_nt,cdr3_aa
TRBJ1-1,TRBV5-6,.,.,TGTGCCAGCAGCGATTACGAACAGGGAAAGGAGCACGCTTTCTTT,CASSDYEQGKEHAFF
TRBJ2-7,TRBV5-6,.,.,TGTGCCAGCAGCTTGTTACAGGGCTACGAGCAGTACTTC,CASSLLQGYEQYF
TRBJ2-7,TRBV6-5,.,.,TGTGCCAGCAGTTACGCGACAGGATACTACGAGCAGTACTTC,CASSYATGYYEQYF
TRBJ1-5,TRBV7-2,.,.,TGTGCCAGCAGCTTAGTGCACATATTGAGCAATCAGCCCCAGCATTTT,CASSLVHILSNQPQHF
TRBJ1-2,TRBV5-1,.,many,TGCGCCAGCAATTCGGACGGATATGGCTACACCTTC,CASNSDGYGYTF
TRBJ2-7,TRBV20-1,TRBD2,.,TGCAGTGCTAGAATTAGCGGGAGTTACGAGCAGTACTTC,CSARISGSYEQYF
TRBJ2-3,TRBV5-1,.,many,TGCGCCAGCAGCTTGAGCACTCCTAGCACAGATACGCAGTATTTT,CASSLSTPSTDTQYF
TRBJ2-1,TRBV12-3/TRBV12-4,.,.,TGTGCCAGCACCGGGCGAGGAATCAATGAGCAGTTCTTC,CASTGRGINEQFF
TRBJ2-1,TRBV29-1,TRBD2,many,TGCAGCGTTATAATCGGGACTAGCGGAAGACCCAATGAGCAGTTCTTC,CSVIIGTSGRPNEQFF
TRBJ2-5,TRBV12-3/TRBV12-4,.,few,TGTGCCAGCTGCTACGCAGGGGTCAAGACCCAGTACTTC,CASCYAGVKTQYF
TRBJ1-4,TRBV30,.,few,TGTGCCTGGAGTGTAAAAGTAGGGGCGCATGAAAAACTGTTTTTT,CAWSVKVGAHEKLFF
TRBJ2-3,TRBV4-1,.,few,TGCGCCAGCAGCCAATCGGGGACAGATACGCAGTATTTT,CASSQSGTDTQYF
TRBJ2-2,TRBV6-6,.,.,TGTGCCGGCGGGCGCCGGGGCACCGGGGAGCTGTTTTTT,CAGGRRGTGELFF
TRBJ2-7,TRBV7-6,.,.,TGTGCCAGCAGCCCTGGGACCGATTACGAGCAGTACTTC,CASSPGTDYEQYF
TRBJ2-5,TRBV28,TRBD1,.,TGTGCCAGCAGTTCCAAGGGACAGGGGCTCCGACAAGAGACCCAGTACTTC,CASSSKGQGLRQETQYF
TRBJ2-1,TRBV15,.,.,TGTGCCACCAGCAGAGGGGGTATTGAGCAGTTCTTC,CATSRGGIEQFF
TRBJ2-3,TRBV12-3/TRBV12-4,TRBD1,.,TGTGCCAGCTCGCCGACAGGGAGCACAGATACGCAGTATTTT,CASSPTGSTDTQYF
TRBJ2-7,TRBV12-3/TRBV12-4,.,.,TGTGCCAGCAGCCCCGGGCAGGGGTTGGGCTACGAGCAGTACTTC,CASSPGQGLGYEQYF
TRBJ2-1,TRBV5-1,TRBD2,.,TGCGCCAGCAGCCTGAGACTAGCGGGAAGCGATGAGCAGTTCTTC,CASSLRLAGSDEQFF
TRBJ2-7,TRBV20-1,TRBD2,.,TGCAGTGCCCCTGCGACTAGCGGGGACGAGCAGTACTTC,CSAPATSGDEQYF
TRBJ2-7,TRBV5-1,.,many,TGCGCCAGCAGCTTTGACAGTTTCTACGAGCAGTACTTC,CASSFDSFYEQYF
TRBJ2-7,TRBV11-2,.,.,TGTGCCAGTCAGACGGGTTCCTACGAGCAGTACTTC,CASQTGSYEQYF
TRBJ1-5,TRBV20-1,TRBD1,.,TGCAGTGCCCCCGACGTGGACAGGGGGGCTCAGCCCCAGCATTTT,CSAPDVDRGAQPQHF
TRBJ2-3,TRBV9,.,.,TGTGCCAGCAGTCGTAGAGGCCGAGTCGGTGATACGCAGTATTTT,CASSRRGRVGDTQYF
TRBJ2-7,TRBV6-5,.,.,TGTGCCAGCAGTTACTCAACAGGGTTGGCCTACGAGCAGTACTTC,CASSYSTGLAYEQYF
TRBJ2-5,TRBV28,TRBD1,.,TGTGCCAGCAGTTCGGACAGGGGTTGGGAGACCCAGTACTTC,CASSSDRGWETQYF
TRBJ1-5,TRBV6-1,.,.,TGTGCCAGCAGCCGCGACAGGAGAAGCAATCAGCCCCAGCATTTT,CASSRDRRSNQPQHF
TRBJ1-6,TRBV5-6,TRBD1,few,TGTGCCAGCACCAACAGGGGGACCCTCCACTTT,CASTNRGTLHF
TRBJ2-1,TRBV13,.,once,TGTGCCAGCAGCACGGGGCGGGGGCGGAACAATGAGCAGTTCTTC,CASSTGRGRNNEQFF
TRBJ1-5,TRBV6-6,.,few,TGTGCCAGCAGTTTGTCACGGAATCAGCCCCAGCATTTT,CASSLSRNQPQHF
TRBJ2-5,TRBV5-5,.,.,TGTGCCAGCAGCCATCAAACAGGGCGCGAGACCCAGTACTTC,CASSHQTGRETQYF
TRBJ2-1,TRBV7-9,.,many,TGTGCCAGCAGCCCACAAAGCTCCTACAATGAGCAGTTCTTC,CASSPQSSYNEQFF
TRBJ2-1,TRBV20-1,.,.,TGCAGTGAAGACAGGAACAATGAGCAGTTCTTC,CSEDRNNEQFF
TRBJ1-2,TRBV28,TRBD1,.,TGTGCCAGCAGCAGGACAGGGACTGGGAGGAACTATGGCTACACCTTC,CASSRTGTGRNYGYTF